This T cell receptor (beta chain) was captured by sequencing in a study of T cell changes during pregnancy in multiple sclerosis. TCRdb's copy holds only in-frame clones and misses some; the assay was immunoSEQ multiplex PCR. Here the sample spans tens of thousands of clones, 90% being singletons. The sequences come from peripheral blood, collected after pregnancy. This receptor was identified in a female donor in good health, enrolled as a control in a pregnancy study.

The CDR3 coding sequence is TGCGCCAGCAGCCCGGGACTTAACGCGGATACGCAGTATTTT. This sequence encodes CASSPGLNADTQYF. The V gene is TRBV5-1, the J gene TRBJ2-3; D is perhaps TRBD2 (6 bases). CDR3 length: 14 residues. The ends were cut back, 4 bases at V and 6 bases at J, with 15 bases in the middle. The germline gives CDR1 SGHRS, CDR2 YFSETQ.